One and the same sample provided the 20 T cell receptor beta chains below, sequenced in a study of T-cell reconstitution after alpha-beta-depleted transplantation in children. TCRbeta library preparation incorporated unique molecular identifiers. TCRdb reprocessed the PCR reads with MiXCR, giving one entry per CDR3 protein. Of some 500,000 distinct CDR3 sequences listed, 15% to 20% are singletons. This sample comprised PBMCs from the stem cell graft donor, obtained from the stem cell graft. These receptors were obtained from a human donor who donated a stem cell graft to a child with acute lymphoblastic leukemia.

The chain employs TRBV12-3 or TRBV12-4 and TRBJ2-3; 7 bases agree with TRBD2. The junction had 11 bases not matched to a gene; V was cut back by 6 bases and J by 2 bases. CDR3 size: 16 residues. The CDR3 DNA reads as TGTGCCAGCAGCTTCAGGTCAGCGGGAATCACAGATACGCAGTATTTT. As protein: CASSFRSAGITDTQYF.

This clonotype has more than one count but fewer than ten. V and J are TRBV7-9 and TRBJ2-1; D is possibly TRBD2 (6 bases). Germline CDR1 is SEHNR and CDR2 is FQNEAQ (reference sequence). This CDR3 region has 14 residues. Trimming took off 1 base at V and 10 bases at J, with 14 bases between the two ends. The DNA for the CDR3 is TGTGCCAGCAGCTTAGACGGGGGTGGTGGAGAGCAGTTCTTC. Protein sequence: CASSLDGGGGEQFF.

The chain employs TRBV11-2 and TRBJ2-1; D is unresolved. Trimming took off 0 bases at V and 10 bases at J, with 4 bases between the two ends. CDR1 and CDR2 (germline): SGHAT, FQNNGV. This CDR3 is 11 amino acids long. CDR3 amino acids: CASSLDLEQFF. The CDR3 coding sequence is TGTGCCAGCAGCTTAGACCTGGAGCAGTTCTTC.

This chain uses TRBV21-1 with TRBJ1-5; no DNA check was done on the table's D call, TRBD1. TRBV21-1 is reported as a pseudogene. The CDR3 runs to 16 residues. This CDR3 reads CASSPRPGTGHQPQHF. The DNA of the CDR3 is TGTGCCAGCAGCCCCCGTCCCGGGACAGGGCATCAGCCCCAGCATTTT.

This chain uses TRBV11-1 with TRBJ2-1; 11 nucleotides align to TRBD2. The junction had 15 bases not matched to a gene; V was cut back by 4 bases and J by 7 bases. This CDR3 is built from 18 residues. Germline CDR1 and CDR2: SGHAT and FQDESV (reference sequence). Here the CDR3 DNA reads TGTGCCAGCAGCTCCCTAGGCCCTGTAGCGGGAGGGGGGAATGAGCAGTTCTTC. Translation gives CASSSLGPVAGGGNEQFF.

The V call is TRBV7-9, the J call TRBJ2-1, with D tentatively TRBD2 (6 bases). Germline loops: CDR1 SEHNR, CDR2 FQNEAQ (reference sequence). The CDR3 totals 17 residues. The germline V and J ends were trimmed by 2 bases and 4 bases, with 18 bases remaining between them. The CDR3 spells CASSLTAGRLPYNEQFF. The CDR3, as DNA: TGTGCCAGCAGCTTAACGGCGGGGCGCCTTCCATACAATGAGCAGTTCTTC.

The chain couples TRBV29-1 to TRBJ1-2, with D possibly being TRBD1 (5 bases). The CDR3 has 15 amino acids. Trimming removed 5 bases at V and 4 bases at J, with 20 bases between. Germline V gives CDR1 SQVTM, CDR2 ANQGSEA. The CDR3 protein is CSVYAGGPLGYGYTF. CDR3 in DNA: TGCAGCGTTTATGCCGGGGGACCATTAGGCTATGGCTACACCTTC.

This clonotype has just a few counts. The CDR3 loop is CASSSGQRVTDNEQFF. As DNA, the CDR3 is TGTGCCAGCAGCTCTGGACAGAGGGTAACCGACAATGAGCAGTTCTTC. J is TRBJ2-1 and V is TRBV7-9; tentatively, D is TRBD1 (6 bases). V was shortened by 4 bases and J by 5 bases, with 18 bases between the two germline ends. This CDR3 has 16 residues. The germline gives CDR1 SEHNR, CDR2 FQNEAQ (reference sequence).

Here the CDR3 DNA reads TGTGCCAGCAGCTTGAGGGAGGTTGTCGAGACCCAGTACTTC. It is translated as CASSLREVVETQYF. This chain joins TRBV5-4 and TRBJ2-5; maybe TRBD2 (6 bases). Germline values: CDR1 SGHNT, CDR2 YYREEE (reference sequence). The CDR3 extends over 14 amino acids. V dropped 1 base and J dropped 5 bases, with 12 bases sitting between them.

This clonotype was counted a few times. DNA for the CDR3: TGCGCCAGCAGCCAAGCCTCCACGAGTTTGGGAGAGACCCAGTACTTC. Encoded protein: CASSQASTSLGETQYF. The chain joins TRBV4-1 to TRBJ2-5; D remains unclear. Germline V gene data show CDR1 as MGHRA and CDR2 as YSYEKL. The CDR3 extends over 16 amino acids. V was pared by 1 base and J by 4 bases, with 16 bases between.

J is TRBJ2-1 and V is TRBV7-6; no clear D. The germline V and J ends were trimmed by 3 bases and 0 bases, with 9 bases remaining between them. The germline gives CDR1 SGHVS, CDR2 FNYEAQ. This CDR3 region has 15 residues. The CDR3 nucleotides are TGTGCCAGCAGCTTTACCGAGAGCTCCTACAATGAGCAGTTCTTC. Translated, it gives CASSFTESSYNEQFF.

This clonotype was found a few times. The chain uses TRBV2 and TRBJ2-1, with D unresolved. This CDR3 is 13 amino acids long. From germline, CDR1 is SNHLY and CDR2 FYNNEI. With 6 bases removed from V and 0 bases from J, the gap between germline ends came to 6 bases. For the CDR3, the DNA is TGTGCCAGCAGGGGGTACTCCTACAATGAGCAGTTCTTC. It yields the protein CASRGYSYNEQFF.

The CDR3 loop reads CASSAGQGPGYTF. The DNA for the CDR3 is TGTGCCAGTAGTGCGGGACAGGGGCCTGGCTACACCTTC. The chain has TRBV19 and TRBJ1-2, with 10 bases that match TRBD1. The germline V gene has CDR1 LNHDA and CDR2 SQIVND (reference sequence). The CDR3 is made up of 13 amino acids. V shed 5 bases, J shed 7 bases, and the junction held 4 bases outside the gene matches.

This clonotype turned up a few times. The chain employs TRBV20-1 and TRBJ1-2; 11 bases line up with TRBD1. Germline-derived CDR1 and CDR2 are DFQATT and SNEGSKA (reference sequence). The CDR3 runs to 16 residues. J gave up 4 bases and V 0 bases, and 7 bases lay outside the gene matches. CDR3 loop: CSARDLGTGGRYGYTF. CDR3 nucleotide sequence: TGCAGTGCTAGAGATCTCGGGACAGGGGGTCGCTATGGCTACACCTTC.

On this clonotype: An end of the junction differs from the germline gene, which may be a read error. CDR3 DNA: TGTACCAGCAGCTTAGCGGGACCCACAGATACGCAGTATTTT. Translation gives CTSSLAGPTDTQYF. V is TRBV7-3 and J is TRBJ2-3; 8 positions agree with TRBD2. The CDR3 spans 14 residues. The germline CDR1 and CDR2 sequences are SGHTA and FQGTGA.

The rearrangement uses TRBV29-1 and TRBJ1-2, with TRBD1 identical over 7 bases. The junction had 7 bases not matched to a gene; V was cut back by 5 bases and J by 4 bases. The CDR3 is 13 residues long. The V gene's germline CDR1 is SQVTM and CDR2 ANQGSEA. The CDR3 here is CSVLRQGLYGYTF. The CDR3 DNA reads as TGCAGCGTTCTTCGACAGGGCCTCTATGGCTACACCTTC.

This sequence joins TRBV5-1 and TRBJ2-7; 8 bases fit TRBD2. This CDR3 contains 13 residues. The V gene's germline CDR1 is SGHRS and CDR2 YFSETQ. V lost 5 bases, J lost 6 bases, and 7 bases stayed unmatched. The CDR3 region has the DNA TGCGCCAGCAGGCCGGGAGGGGATAGCGAGCAGTACTTC. Amino acid sequence: CASRPGGDSEQYF.

The genes are TRBV19 and TRBJ2-1; the D is unclear. This CDR3 is 12 amino acids long. V lost 0 bases to trimming and J lost 8 bases, with 5 bases between them. From germline, CDR1 is LNHDA and CDR2 SQIVND (reference sequence). In DNA, the CDR3 is TGTGCCAGTAGTATAGATATGCATGAGCAGTTCTTC. Residues: CASSIDMHEQFF.

The J gene is TRBJ2-7, the V gene TRBV5-1; D possibly corresponds to TRBD2 (5 bases). Germline CDR1 reads SGHRS; CDR2 reads YFSETQ. V shed 4 bases and J shed 3 bases, with 11 bases lying between them. The CDR3 covers 13 residues. Here the CDR3 reads CASSARVLYEQYF. In nucleotides, the CDR3 is TGCGCCAGCAGCGCGAGGGTCCTCTACGAGCAGTACTTC.

In its sample, this clonotype was seen a few times. The chain has TRBV3-1 and TRBJ1-1; 7 nucleotides align to TRBD1. Unmatched junction bases numbered 8, after V lost 0 bases and J lost 1 base. The germline V gene has CDR1 LGHDT and CDR2 YNNKEL (reference sequence). The CDR3 sequence is 17 residues long. The CDR3 loop reads CASSQDRYRDRNTEAFF. CDR3 DNA sequence: TGTGCCAGCAGCCAAGATCGATATAGGGACAGGAACACTGAAGCTTTCTTT.